This is a list of T cell receptor beta chains from one sample in a study of T cell responses to AZD1222 COVID-19 vaccine. Clones were read by immunoSEQ multiplex PCR, and TCRdb kept only the in-frame ones, dropping some. This repertoire shows roughly 260,000 clones, approximately 93% found once; its top ten account for around 0.58%. Sequencing was performed on peripheral blood, taken on day 0 of AZD1222 vaccination. These receptors were taken from an adult in good health. Both conserved end residues are part of each CDR3. D genes are given only for firm matches. Rows may omit the clone size; those that give it use once, few, many or a size class.

d_gene,j_gene,abundance,v_gene,CDR3aa,CDR3nt
.,TRBJ1-2,.,TRBV29-1,CSVGGRTGDYGYTF,TGCAGCGTTGGGGGACGTACCGGGGACTATGGCTACACCTTC
TRBD2,TRBJ2-7,.,TRBV5-1,CASSPRGTSGPYEQYF,TGCGCCAGCAGCCCAAGGGGGACTAGCGGGCCCTACGAGCAGTACTTC
TRBD2,TRBJ2-3,.,TRBV3-1/TRBV3-2,CASSLGEGTQYF,TGTGCCAGCAGCCTCGGGGAGGGGACGCAGTATTTT
TRBD2,TRBJ2-7,.,TRBV28,CASTTSVAGTYEQYF,TGTGCCAGCACCACCTCTGTAGCGGGGACCTACGAGCAGTACTTC
.,TRBJ2-4,.,TRBV3-1/TRBV3-2,CASSQDRASGYIQYF,TGTGCCAGCAGCCAAGACCGGGCCTCGGGGTACATTCAGTACTTC
.,TRBJ1-1,.,TRBV6-5,CASSYSGPTNTEAFF,TGTGCCAGCAGTTACTCGGGACCCACGAACACTGAAGCTTTCTTT
.,TRBJ1-1,.,TRBV28,CASSEGTVNTEAFF,TGTGCCAGCAGTGAGGGGACCGTGAACACTGAAGCTTTCTTT
.,TRBJ1-2,.,TRBV7-8,CASSAGSSNYGYTF,TGTGCCAGCAGTGCGGGTTCCTCTAACTATGGCTACACCTTC
TRBD2,TRBJ2-1,.,TRBV27,CASSLASGTSNEQFF,TGTGCCAGCAGTTTAGCTAGCGGGACCTCCAATGAGCAGTTCTTC
.,TRBJ1-3,.,TRBV7-9,CASSSVNTIYF,TGTGCCAGCAGCTCCGTGAACACCATATATTTT
TRBD1,TRBJ2-3,.,TRBV7-9,CASSQGQGFDTQYF,TGTGCCAGCAGCCAGGGACAGGGGTTTGATACGCAGTATTTT
.,TRBJ1-2,once,TRBV9,CASSVVSGQGNGYTF,TGTGCCAGCAGCGTAGTCTCAGGGCAGGGGAATGGCTACACCTTC
TRBD1,TRBJ1-5,once,TRBV2,CASSSGQGNQPQHF,TGTGCCAGCAGTTCGGGACAGGGGAATCAGCCCCAGCATTTT
.,TRBJ1-5,.,TRBV6-1,CASSDSRWPQHF,TGTGCCAGCAGTGATTCGCGGTGGCCCCAGCATTTT
.,TRBJ1-2,.,TRBV5-4,CASSLETNYGYTF,TGTGCCAGCAGCTTGGAAACAAACTATGGCTACACCTTC
.,TRBJ1-1,.,TRBV5-1,CASSLQPEGTEAFF,TGCGCCAGCAGCTTGCAGCCTGAGGGGACTGAAGCTTTCTTT
.,TRBJ1-1,.,TRBV6-6,CASSSRRGAGNTEAFF,TGTGCCAGCAGTTCCCGTCGAGGGGCAGGGAACACTGAAGCTTTCTTT
.,TRBJ1-3,.,TRBV2,CASSYNRASGNTIYF,TGTGCCAGCAGTTACAACAGGGCTTCTGGAAACACCATATATTTT
TRBD1,TRBJ2-5,.,TRBV5-1,CASSSGQVQETQYF,TGCGCCAGCAGCTCCGGACAGGTCCAAGAGACCCAGTACTTC
.,TRBJ1-5,.,TRBV9,CASSPRDGDRQPQHF,TGTGCCAGCAGCCCCAGGGACGGGGACCGTCAGCCCCAGCATTTT
.,TRBJ2-7,.,TRBV28,CASSLTISPSYEQYF,TGTGCCAGCAGCCTGACTATCTCCCCGTCCTACGAGCAGTACTTC
.,TRBJ2-7,.,TRBV18,CASSPPSGTHEQYF,TGTGCCAGCTCACCACCGAGTGGGACCCACGAGCAGTACTTC
TRBD1,TRBJ1-5,.,TRBV3-1/TRBV3-2,CASSRDSYQPQHF,TGTGCCAGCAGCCGGGACAGTTATCAGCCCCAGCATTTT
.,TRBJ1-6,.,TRBV28,CASSSPGTHGRSPLHF,TGTGCCAGCAGCTCCCCCGGGACCCATGGGCGATCACCCCTCCACTTT
.,TRBJ2-7,.,TRBV28,CASRSPRSGGIYEQYF,TGTGCCAGCAGGTCCCCTCGTTCAGGGGGGATATACGAGCAGTACTTC
.,TRBJ1-4,.,TRBV24-1,CATSGSGRNEKLFF,TGTGCCACCAGTGGATCAGGACGGAATGAAAAACTGTTTTTT
TRBD1,TRBJ1-6,.,TRBV3-1/TRBV3-2,CASSNRGSRSPLHF,TGTGCCAGCAGCAACAGGGGTTCACGTTCACCCCTCCACTTT
TRBD2,TRBJ2-7,.,TRBV19,CASSSQTSGRYEQYF,TGTGCCAGTAGTAGCCAAACTAGCGGGAGGTACGAGCAGTACTTC
.,TRBJ1-2,.,TRBV20-1,CSASRGYGYTF,TGCAGTGCTAGTAGGGGATATGGCTACACCTTC
TRBD2,TRBJ2-6,.,TRBV5-1,CASTVRTSGGRTGANVLTF,TGCGCCAGCACCGTCAGGACTAGCGGGGGTCGAACTGGGGCCAACGTCCTGACTTTC
.,TRBJ2-1,.,TRBV20-1,CSATNGEGPFF,TGCAGTGCGACTAACGGTGAGGGTCCGTTCTTC
TRBD2,TRBJ2-2,few,TRBV2,CASGGRLAVTGELFF,TGTGCCAGCGGGGGGAGGCTAGCGGTCACCGGGGAGCTGTTTTTT
.,TRBJ1-4,.,TRBV5-1,CASSYGDANEKLFF,TGCGCCAGCAGCTACGGGGATGCTAATGAAAAACTGTTTTTT
.,TRBJ2-1,.,TRBV9,CASSVGGRARDEQFF,TGTGCCAGCAGCGTAGGGGGCAGGGCAAGGGATGAGCAGTTCTTC
.,TRBJ2-7,.,TRBV9,CASSVGQGVVYEQYF,TGTGCCAGCAGCGTAGGCCAGGGCGTCGTCTACGAGCAGTACTTC
TRBD2,TRBJ2-7,few,TRBV19,CASSIVAGVYEQYF,TGTGCCAGTAGTATAGTAGCGGGAGTTTACGAGCAGTACTTC
.,TRBJ1-4,.,TRBV6-5,CASSQPGLAEKLFF,TGTGCCAGCAGTCAACCGGGACTGGCTGAAAAACTGTTTTTT
TRBD1,TRBJ1-2,.,TRBV5-4,CASSTGTEGYGYTF,TGTGCCAGCAGCACCGGGACAGAAGGCTATGGCTACACCTTC
.,TRBJ2-1,.,TRBV29-1,CSVGSGEGYEQFF,TGCAGCGTTGGGTCAGGGGAGGGTTATGAGCAGTTCTTC
TRBD2,TRBJ2-1,once,TRBV28,CASSFPRAGGSYNEQFF,TGTGCCAGCAGTTTCCCCCGAGCGGGGGGATCCTACAATGAGCAGTTCTTC
.,TRBJ1-6,.,TRBV14,CASSPRSYNSPLHF,TGTGCCAGCAGCCCCAGGTCCTATAATTCACCCCTCCACTTT
.,TRBJ2-1,.,TRBV2,CASSFSELSYNEQFF,TGTGCCAGCTCGTTTAGCGAGCTCTCCTACAATGAGCAGTTCTTC
.,TRBJ2-7,.,TRBV5-1,CASSLTATYEQYF,TGCGCCAGCAGCTTGACAGCGACCTACGAGCAGTACTTC
.,TRBJ1-4,.,TRBV28,CASRAGANEKLFF,TGTGCCAGCAGGGCAGGGGCTAATGAAAAACTGTTTTTT
.,TRBJ1-6,.,TRBV27,CASSDRSSYNSPLHF,TGTGCCAGCAGCGACAGGAGCTCCTATAATTCACCCCTCCACTTT
.,TRBJ1-1,.,TRBV4-1,CASSSRSGPMNTEAFF,TGCGCCAGCAGCTCCCGTTCAGGGCCAATGAACACTGAAGCTTTCTTT
.,TRBJ1-1,.,TRBV3-1/TRBV3-2,CASSPGGRMNTEAFF,TGTGCCAGCAGCCCCGGGGGACGGATGAACACTGAAGCTTTCTTT